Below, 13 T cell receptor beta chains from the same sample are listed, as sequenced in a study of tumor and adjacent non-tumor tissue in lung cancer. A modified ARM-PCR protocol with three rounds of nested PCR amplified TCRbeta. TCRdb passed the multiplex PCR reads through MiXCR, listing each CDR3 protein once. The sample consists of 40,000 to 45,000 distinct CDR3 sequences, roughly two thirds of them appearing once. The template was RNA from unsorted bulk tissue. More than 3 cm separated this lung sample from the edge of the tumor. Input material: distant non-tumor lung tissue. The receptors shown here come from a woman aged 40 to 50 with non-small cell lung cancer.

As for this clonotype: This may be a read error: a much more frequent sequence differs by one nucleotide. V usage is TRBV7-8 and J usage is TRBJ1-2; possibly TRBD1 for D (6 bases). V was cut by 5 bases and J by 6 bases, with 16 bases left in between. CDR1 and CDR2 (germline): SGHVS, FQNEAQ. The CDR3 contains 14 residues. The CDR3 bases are TGTGCCAGCAGCCCGCGACAGGTGATCAATGGCTACACCTTC. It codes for CASSPRQVINGYTF.

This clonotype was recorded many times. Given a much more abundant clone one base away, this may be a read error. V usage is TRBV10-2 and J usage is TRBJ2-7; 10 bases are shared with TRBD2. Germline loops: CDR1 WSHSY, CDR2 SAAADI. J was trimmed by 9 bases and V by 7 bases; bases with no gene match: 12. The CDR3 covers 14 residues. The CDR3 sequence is CASKLTPSGGGQYF. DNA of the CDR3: TGCGCCAGCAAATTGACGCCTAGCGGGGGCGGGCAGTACTTC.

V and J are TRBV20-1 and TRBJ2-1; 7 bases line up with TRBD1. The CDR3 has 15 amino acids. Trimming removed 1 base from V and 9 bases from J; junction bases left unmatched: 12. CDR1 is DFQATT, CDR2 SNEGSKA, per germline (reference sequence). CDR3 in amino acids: CSARAVERGQGEQFF. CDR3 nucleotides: TGCAGTGCTAGAGCCGTCGAGAGGGGGCAGGGTGAGCAGTTCTTC.

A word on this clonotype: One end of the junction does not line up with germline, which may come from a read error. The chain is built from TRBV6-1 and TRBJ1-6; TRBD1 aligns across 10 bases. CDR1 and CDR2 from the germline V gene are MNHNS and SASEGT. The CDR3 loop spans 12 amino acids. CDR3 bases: TGTGCCAGCAGGACAGGGGGCTCACACCTCCACTTT. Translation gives CASRTGGSHLHF.

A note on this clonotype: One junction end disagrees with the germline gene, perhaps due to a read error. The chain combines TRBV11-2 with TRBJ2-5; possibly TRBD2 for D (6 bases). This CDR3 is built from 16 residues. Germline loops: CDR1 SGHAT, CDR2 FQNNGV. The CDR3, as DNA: TGTACCAGCAAGTTAGTTGGGCGGAGGGCCCAAGAGACCCAGTACTTC. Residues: CTSKLVGRRAQETQYF.

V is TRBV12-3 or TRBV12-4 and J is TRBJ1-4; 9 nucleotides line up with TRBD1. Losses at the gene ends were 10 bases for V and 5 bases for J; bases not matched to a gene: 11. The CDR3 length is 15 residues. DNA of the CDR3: TGTGCCAACAGCCTCGGGACAGGGAAGAATGAAAAACTGTTTTTT. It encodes CANSLGTGKNEKLFF.

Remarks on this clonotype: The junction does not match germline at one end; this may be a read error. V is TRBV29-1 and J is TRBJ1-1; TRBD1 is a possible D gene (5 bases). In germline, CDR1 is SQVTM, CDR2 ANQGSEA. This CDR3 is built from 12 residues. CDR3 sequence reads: CSAGTGNTETFF. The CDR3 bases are TGTAGCGCTGGGACGGGAAACACTGAAACTTTCTTT.

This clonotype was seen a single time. CDR3 nucleotides: TGTGCCAGCAGTTCAGGACTAGCGGGCCCTCAACCTTATGAGCAGTACTTC. The encoded protein is CASSSGLAGPQPYEQYF. The chain has TRBV6-9 and TRBJ2-7, with TRBD2 matching 11 bases. Germline-derived CDR1 and CDR2 are MNHGY and SVAAGI. The CDR3 length is 17 residues. V was pared by 4 bases and J by 7 bases, with 15 bases of the junction left unmatched.

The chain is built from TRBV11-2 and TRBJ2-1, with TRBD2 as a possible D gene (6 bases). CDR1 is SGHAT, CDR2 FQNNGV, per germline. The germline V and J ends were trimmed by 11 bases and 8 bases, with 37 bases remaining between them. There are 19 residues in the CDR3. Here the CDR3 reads CAGSSAGGNRSGVYYEQFF. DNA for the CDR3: TGTGCCGGTAGCTCAGCTGGGGGGAATCGGAGCGGAGTTTACTATGAGCAGTTCTTC.

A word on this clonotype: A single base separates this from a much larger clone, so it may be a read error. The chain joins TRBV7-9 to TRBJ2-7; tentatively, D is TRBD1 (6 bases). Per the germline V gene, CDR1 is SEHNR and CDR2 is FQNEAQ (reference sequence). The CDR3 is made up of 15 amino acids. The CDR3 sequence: CVSSYPGTFSYEQYF. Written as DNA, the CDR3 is TGTGTCAGCAGCTACCCCGGGACATTCTCCTACGAGCAGTACTTC. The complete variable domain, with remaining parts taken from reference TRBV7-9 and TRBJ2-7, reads DTGVSQNPRHKITKRGQNVTFRCDPISEHNRLYWYRQTLGQGPEFLTYFQNEAQLEKSRLLSDRFSAERPKGSFSTLEIQRTEQGDSAMYLCVSSYPGTFSYEQYFGPGTRLTVT.

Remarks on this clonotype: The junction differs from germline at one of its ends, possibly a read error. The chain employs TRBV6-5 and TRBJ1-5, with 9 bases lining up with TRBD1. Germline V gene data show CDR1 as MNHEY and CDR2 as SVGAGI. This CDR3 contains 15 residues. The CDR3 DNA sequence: TGTGCCAGCAGTTACACGACAGGGGGGAATCAGCCCCTGCATTTT. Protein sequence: CASSYTTGGNQPLHF.

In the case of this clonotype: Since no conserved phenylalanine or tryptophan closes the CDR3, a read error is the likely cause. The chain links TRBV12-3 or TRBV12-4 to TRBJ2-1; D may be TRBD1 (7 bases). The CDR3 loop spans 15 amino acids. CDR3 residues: CANSSRGASYNEQFL. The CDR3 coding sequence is TGTGCCAACAGTTCCAGGGGGGCCTCCTACAATGAGCAGTTCCTC.

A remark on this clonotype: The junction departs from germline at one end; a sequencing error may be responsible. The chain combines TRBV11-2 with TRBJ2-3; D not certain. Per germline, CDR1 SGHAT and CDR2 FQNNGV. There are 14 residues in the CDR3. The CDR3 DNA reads TGTGCCAACAGCCCTCTAAACGCGACAGATACGCAGTATTTT. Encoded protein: CANSPLNATDTQYF.